The clone carrying this T cell receptor beta chain appeared a few times. The antigen remains undetermined. V trimming: 5 bases; J trimming: 3 bases; junction bases outside the gene matches: 7. This CDR3 is 15 amino acids long. Per the germline V gene, CDR1 is KGHSH and CDR2 is LQKENI. This entry is derived from a study of T-cell memory formation after mild COVID-19. The 5'RACE method, run with constant-segment primers, produced TCR alpha and TCR beta cDNA libraries (carrying sample barcodes and UMIs). Using its own MiXCR run on the 5' RACE reads, TCRdb lists one record per CDR3 protein. Of about 400,000 distinct CDR3 sequences in the sample, 20% to 30% were seen once. The study, taken as a whole, reports: Contracting CD4+ clones lay largely in CM and EM, with CD8+ ones residing in EMRA. Detection of some responders pre-infection suggested pre-existing cross-reactive memory T cells participated.

This clonotype was obtained from an adult woman who had mild COVID-19 (a few samples of this study predate the infection). Cell type and time point are not known. This chain joins TRBV18 and TRBJ1-1, with 9 bases aligning to TRBD1. The sample consisted of PBMCs or a T cell subset sorted from them (not recorded which). CDR3 nucleotides: TGTGCCAGCTCAACTCGACAGGGGGGTTACACTGAAGCTTTCTTT. Encoded protein: CASSTRQGGYTEAFF.